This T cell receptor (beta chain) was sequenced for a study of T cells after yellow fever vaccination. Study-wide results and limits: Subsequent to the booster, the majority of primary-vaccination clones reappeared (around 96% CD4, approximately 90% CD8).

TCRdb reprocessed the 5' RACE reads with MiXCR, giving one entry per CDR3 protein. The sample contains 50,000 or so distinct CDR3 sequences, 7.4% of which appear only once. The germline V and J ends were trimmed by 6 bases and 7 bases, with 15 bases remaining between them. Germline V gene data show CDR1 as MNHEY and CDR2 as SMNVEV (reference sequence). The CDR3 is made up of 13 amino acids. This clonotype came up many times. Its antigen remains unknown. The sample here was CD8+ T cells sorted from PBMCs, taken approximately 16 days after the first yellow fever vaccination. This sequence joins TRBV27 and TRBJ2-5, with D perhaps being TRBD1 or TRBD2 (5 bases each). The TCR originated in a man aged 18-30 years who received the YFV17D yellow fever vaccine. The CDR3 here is CASRGTADMTQYF. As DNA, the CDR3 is TGTGCCAGCAGGGGGACCGCCGATATGACCCAGTACTTC.